This TCR beta chain stems from a study of blood T cell repertoires in COVID-19. Looking at the study overall: Samples taken during acute and convalescent COVID-19 were collected in the United States, Italy and Spain. Sources were T cells, B-cell-depleted T cells, or PBMCs; the material itself was cDNA or gDNA.

In the study's own analysis: Estimates of nucleated cell counts were drawn from the amplification of reference gene primers. The data were produced by immunoSEQ multiplex PCR, yet TCRdb's version contains in-frame clones alone and is incomplete. Clone size and the V and J calls come from that table; the DNA yielded D and trimming. The data show approximately 61,000 clones, more than 60% seen once. Germline values: CDR1 SGHDT, CDR2 YYEEEE. This CDR3 region has 13 residues. The junction had 3 bases not matched to a gene; V was cut back by 4 bases and J by 5 bases. This chain joins TRBV5-6 and TRBJ2-5; 9 bases align to TRBD1. The TCR comes from a woman in her 70s with acute or convalescent COVID-19. The material sequenced was peripheral blood. The CDR3 region is CASSLGTGETQYF. The CDR3 nucleotides are TGTGCCAGCAGCCTCGGGACAGGGGAGACCCAGTACTTC.